These T cell receptor beta chains were read from a single sample in a study of cytomegalovirus exposure and HLA in healthy donors. Profiled with immunoSEQ multiplex PCR; TCRdb holds only in-frame clones, not every one. This sample has 130,000 to 150,000 clones, with approximately 92% found just once. Sequences were obtained from PBMCs. The source is a woman aged 18-35 years in good health and CMV-seropositive. The CDR3 runs from the conserved cysteine through the conserved F or W.

j_call | v_call | cdr3_aa
TRBJ2-1 | TRBV9 | CASSVETGNEQFF
TRBJ2-7 | TRBV19 | CASSIRQSYEQYF
TRBJ1-4 | TRBV28 | CASSLQREKLFF
TRBJ1-2 | TRBV19 | CASTGITNYGYTF
TRBJ1-1 | TRBV5-1 | CASRTGGSNTEAFF
TRBJ2-7 | TRBV9 | CASSEGTGGFYEQYF
TRBJ1-1 | TRBV30 | CAWSVLPGGTEAFF
TRBJ1-1 | TRBV6-5 | CASSRQGGSSGAFF
TRBJ2-3 | TRBV7-9 | CASSLDFERGGADTQYF
TRBJ2-2 | TRBV6-5 | CASSYSNLAGELFF
TRBJ2-3 | TRBV7-9 | CATSTPEIYTQYF
TRBJ1-1 | TRBV6-1 | CASSNARIQNTEAFF
TRBJ1-4 | TRBV6-1 | CATTERGRIREKLFF
TRBJ1-6 | TRBV12-5 | CASGSPGEIKNSPLHF
TRBJ2-7 | TRBV7-9 | CASSQSRDRSYEQYF
TRBJ2-7 | TRBV7-9 | CASSATEGYEQYF
TRBJ2-7 | TRBV4-1 | CASSQDGWRNSYEQYF
TRBJ2-3 | TRBV30 | CAWRRQGPDTQYF
TRBJ2-5 | TRBV15 | CATSREVAEETQYF
TRBJ1-1 | TRBV7-2 | CASSAGQGMNTEAFF
TRBJ1-2 | TRBV15 | CATSRDRQGGGYTF
TRBJ1-5 | TRBV27 | CASGPWGRGNSNQPQHF
TRBJ1-4 | TRBV9 | CASSVGRQFSNEKLFF
TRBJ1-1 | TRBV6-1 | CASSEAWGQPTEAFF
TRBJ2-5 | TRBV7-2 | CASSFSGGETQYF
TRBJ1-3 | TRBV7-2 | CASSLALGGGNTIYF
TRBJ2-3 | TRBV12-1 | CASSFPLAGASTDTQYF
TRBJ2-7 | TRBV4-3 | CASSQRGQGADYEQYF
TRBJ2-5 | TRBV27 | CASSPPGFKPQETQYF
TRBJ2-7 | TRBV4-1 | CASSQEQAYEQYF
TRBJ2-5 | TRBV5-4 | CASSSQDTQETQYF